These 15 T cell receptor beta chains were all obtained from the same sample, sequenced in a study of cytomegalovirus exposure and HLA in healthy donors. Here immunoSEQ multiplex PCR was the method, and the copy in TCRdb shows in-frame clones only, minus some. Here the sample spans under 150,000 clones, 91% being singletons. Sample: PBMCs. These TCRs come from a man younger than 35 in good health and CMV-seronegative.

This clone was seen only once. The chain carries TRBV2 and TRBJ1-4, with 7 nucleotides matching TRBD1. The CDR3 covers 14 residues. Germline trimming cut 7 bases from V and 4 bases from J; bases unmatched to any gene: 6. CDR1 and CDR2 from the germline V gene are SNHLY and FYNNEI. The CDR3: CASISGTVNEKLFF. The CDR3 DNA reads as TGTGCCAGCATTTCCGGGACAGTTAATGAAAAACTGTTTTTT.

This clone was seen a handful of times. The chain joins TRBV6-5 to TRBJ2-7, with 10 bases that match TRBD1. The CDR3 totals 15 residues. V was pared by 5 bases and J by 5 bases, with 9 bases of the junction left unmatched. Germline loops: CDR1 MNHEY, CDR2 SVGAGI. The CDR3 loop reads CASSPRFGTGDEQYF. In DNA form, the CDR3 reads TGTGCCAGCAGTCCACGATTTGGGACAGGGGACGAGCAGTACTTC.

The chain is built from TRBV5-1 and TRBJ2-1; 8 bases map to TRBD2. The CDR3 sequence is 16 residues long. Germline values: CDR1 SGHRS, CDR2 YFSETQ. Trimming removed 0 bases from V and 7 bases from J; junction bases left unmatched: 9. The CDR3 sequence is CASSLGIRTSSNEQFF. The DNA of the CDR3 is TGCGCCAGCAGCTTGGGGATAAGGACTAGCTCAAATGAGCAGTTCTTC.

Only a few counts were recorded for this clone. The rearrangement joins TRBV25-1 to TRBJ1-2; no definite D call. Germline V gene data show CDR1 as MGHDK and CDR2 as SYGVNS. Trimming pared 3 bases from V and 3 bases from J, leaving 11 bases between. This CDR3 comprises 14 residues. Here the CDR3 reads CASSEITGDYGYTF. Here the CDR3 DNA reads TGTGCCAGCAGTGAGATCACGGGAGACTATGGCTACACCTTC.

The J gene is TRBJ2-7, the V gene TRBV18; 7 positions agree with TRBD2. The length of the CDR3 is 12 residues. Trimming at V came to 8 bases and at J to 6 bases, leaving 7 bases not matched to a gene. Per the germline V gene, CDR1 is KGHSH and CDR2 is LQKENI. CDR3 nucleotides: TGTGCCAGCGCTGCTAGCGGAAGCGAGCAGTACGTC. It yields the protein CASAASGSEQYV.

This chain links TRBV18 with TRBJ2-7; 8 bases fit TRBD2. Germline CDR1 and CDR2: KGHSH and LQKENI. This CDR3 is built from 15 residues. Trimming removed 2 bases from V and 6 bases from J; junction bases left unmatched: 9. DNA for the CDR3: TGTGCCAGCTCACCAACTGGGACTAGAGGTCGCGAGCAGTACGTC. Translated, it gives CASSPTGTRGREQYV.

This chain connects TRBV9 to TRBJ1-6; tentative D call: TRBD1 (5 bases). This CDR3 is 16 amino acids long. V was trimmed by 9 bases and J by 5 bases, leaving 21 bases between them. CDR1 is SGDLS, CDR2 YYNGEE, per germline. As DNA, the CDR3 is TGTGCCATCCGACCCCAGATGACAGCTCATAATTCACCCCTCCACTTT. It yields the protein CAIRPQMTAHNSPLHF. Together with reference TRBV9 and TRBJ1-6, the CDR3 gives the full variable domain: DSGVTQTPKHLITATGQRVTLRCSPRSGDLSVYWYQQSLDQGLQFLIQYYNGEERAKGNILERFSAQQFPDLHSELNLSSLELGDSALYFCAIRPQMTAHNSPLHFGNGTRLTVT.

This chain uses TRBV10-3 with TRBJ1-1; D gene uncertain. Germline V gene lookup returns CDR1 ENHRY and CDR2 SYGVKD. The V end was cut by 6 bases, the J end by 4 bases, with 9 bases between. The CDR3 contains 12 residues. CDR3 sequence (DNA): TGTGCCATCAGCCCCCACGGCACTGAAGCTTTCTTT. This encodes CAISPHGTEAFF.

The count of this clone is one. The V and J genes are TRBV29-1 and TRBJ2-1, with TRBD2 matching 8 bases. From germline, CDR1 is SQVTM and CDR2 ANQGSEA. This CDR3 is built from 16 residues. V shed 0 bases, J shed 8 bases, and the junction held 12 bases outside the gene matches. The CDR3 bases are TGCAGCGTTGAAGATCAACGAGCGGGGGTAATGGATGAGCAGTTCTTC. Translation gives CSVEDQRAGVMDEQFF.

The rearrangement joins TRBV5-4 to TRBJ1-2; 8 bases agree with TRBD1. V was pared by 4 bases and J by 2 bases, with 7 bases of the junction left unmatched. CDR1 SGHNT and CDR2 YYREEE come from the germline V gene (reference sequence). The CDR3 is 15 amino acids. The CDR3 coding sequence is TGTGCCAGCAGCCAAGGGGGACAGGTCAACTATGGCTACACCTTC. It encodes CASSQGGQVNYGYTF.

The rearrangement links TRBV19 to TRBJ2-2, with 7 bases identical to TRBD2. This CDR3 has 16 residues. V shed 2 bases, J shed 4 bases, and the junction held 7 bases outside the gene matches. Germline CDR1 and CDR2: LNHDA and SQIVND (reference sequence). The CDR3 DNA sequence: TGTGCCAGTAGTATAAGGCTAGCGGCTACCACCGGGGAGCTGTTTTTT. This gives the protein CASSIRLAATTGELFF.

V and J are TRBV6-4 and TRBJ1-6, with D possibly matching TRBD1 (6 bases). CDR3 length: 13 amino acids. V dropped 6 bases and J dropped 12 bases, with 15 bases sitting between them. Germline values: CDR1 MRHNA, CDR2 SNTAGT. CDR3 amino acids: CASSPGAGGPLHF. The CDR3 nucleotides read TGTGCCAGCAGCCCAGGGGCTGGGGGACCCCTCCACTTT.

The CDR3 sequence: CASSLARTGDGPQHF. The DNA of the CDR3 is TGTGCCAGCAGTTTAGCAAGAACAGGGGATGGGCCCCAGCATTTT. The V call is TRBV28, the J call TRBJ1-5; TRBD1 matches at 7 bases. Germline CDR1 reads MDHEN; CDR2 reads SYDVKM. With V trimmed by 2 bases and J by 9 bases, 10 bases remained unmatched. CDR3 length: 15 residues.

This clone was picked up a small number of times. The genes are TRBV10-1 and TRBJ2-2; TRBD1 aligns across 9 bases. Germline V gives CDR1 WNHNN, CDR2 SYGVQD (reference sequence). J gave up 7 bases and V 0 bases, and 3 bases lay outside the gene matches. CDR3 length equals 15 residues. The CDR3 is CASSESDRGIGELFF. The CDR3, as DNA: TGCGCCAGCAGTGAGTCGGACAGGGGAATCGGGGAGCTGTTTTTT.

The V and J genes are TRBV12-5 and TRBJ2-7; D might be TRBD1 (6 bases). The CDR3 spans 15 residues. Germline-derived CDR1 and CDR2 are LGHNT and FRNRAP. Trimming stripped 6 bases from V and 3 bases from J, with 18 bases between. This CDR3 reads CASGVLTGHHYEQYV. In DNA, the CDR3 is TGTGCTAGTGGGGTCCTTACGGGACACCACTACGAGCAGTACGTC.